This T cell receptor beta chain was obtained from a study of blood T cell repertoires in COVID-19 (dated by TCRdb to about 2020). About the full investigation: Samples covering the acute and convalescent phases of COVID-19 were provided by collaborators in the United States, Italy and Spain. The dataset comprised deeply sampled blood TCRbeta repertoires from subjects exposed to, actively infected with, or recovered from COVID-19. Where available, HLA class I and class II types were obtained from metadata supplied by the sample provider rather than from assay-based typing. A de-identified subject ID, COVID-19 status, age in years and sex were almost always included in the sample metadata. The samples were drawn from the first 160 participants of the ongoing ImmuneRACE study and from over a thousand subjects provided by 6 global collaborators. The repertoires were made available in a free public database intended to serve as a resource for research on the immune response to SARS-CoV-2. The material from the prospective study consisted of cDNA or gDNA derived from T cells, B-cell-depleted T cells, or PBMCs.

Here is what the overall study found, with its caveats: Clinical and demographic metadata were provided uncurated, with the amount varying by source and participant.

About this clone: The antigen this receptor binds is unknown. Per-base qualities were not stored, and no clone one base away is much larger.

The germline V gene specifies KGHSH as CDR1 and LQKENI as CDR2. Including the terminal cysteine and phenylalanine, the CDR3 comprises 15 residues. Kept here is only the CDR3 DNA, which spans 45 bases and is read in frame from base 1. V has 4 bases trimmed and J has 4 bases trimmed; junction bases matching no gene number 6. The collaborating institutions used their own protocols to collect whole blood in K2EDTA tubes. For TCRbeta analysis, collaborators shipped samples as frozen whole blood, isolated PBMCs, or DNA extracted from either of those sample types. The immunoSEQ Assay, a bias-controlled multiplex PCR, was used to amplify TCRbeta CDR3 regions from genomic DNA. In the original analysis: The number of nucleated cells in each sample was estimated from the amplification of reference gene primers within the assay. To quantify the absolute abundance of each unique TCRbeta CDR3 rearrangement, sequence reads were collapsed and filtered. For each sample, productive Simpson clonality was calculated by taking the square root of Simpson's diversity index across productive rearrangements. TCRdb took this table from immuneACCESS and kept in-frame rearrangements with V and J called. Such tables lack part of the clones; where checked against another copy, unresolved V genes explain under half of the gap, and the rest is unexplained. The DNA gave D and trimming, while V, J and clone size come from that table. Within this sample are under 400,000 clones, with around 90% of them counted one time only. About 6.8% of the sample is in the top ten clones.

In this chain, TRBV18 is recombined with TRBJ2-7; a stretch of 11 junction bases matches TRBD2. The specimen was peripheral blood. The clonotype originates from a man aged 18 to 30 with active or convalescent COVID-19. The CDR3 is CASSQTSGRSYEQYF. The nucleotide sequence is TGTGCCAGCTCACAAACTAGCGGGAGATCATACGAGCAGTACTTC.